The T cell receptor beta chain under discussion was sequenced for a study of T cell responses to AZD1222 COVID-19 vaccine. Germline V gives CDR1 SGHRS, CDR2 YFSETQ. The V end was cut by 0 bases, the J end by 8 bases, with 11 bases between. This CDR3 comprises 13 residues. The data were produced by immunoSEQ multiplex PCR, yet TCRdb's version contains in-frame clones alone and is incomplete. The sample has 95,000 to 150,000 clones, more than 80% seen once. Broader study findings: Spike-specific TCR breadth and depth were elevated following two AZD1222 doses. The sample set comprised mostly white British donors with more females, and clonal diversity was possibly underestimated. Repertoire sampling was restricted to post-peak T cell response timepoints.

About this clone itself: What it binds is unknown.

This rearrangement joins TRBV5-1 to TRBJ1-2; D is unresolved. The receptor was derived from an adult who received the AZD1222 COVID-19 vaccine. The sample was peripheral blood, taken 28 days after the second AZD1222 dose. DNA of the CDR3: TGCGCCAGCAGCTTGGTGGGGTCCCCAGGCTACACCTTC. Translated: CASSLVGSPGYTF.